This T cell receptor beta chain was found in a study of shared clonotypes between healthy human individuals (TCRdb year 2020). Broadly, across the study: The cohort comprised a couple of women and a few men aged 18 to 49 years. For each donor, CD4 naive and CD4 memory were each given three plates, CD8 naive was given two plates, and CD8 memory was given one plate. To estimate repertoire size and how much clonotype sharing occurs between individuals, the study deeply sequenced the blood TCR repertoires of several healthy adults. To increase sequencing depth and limit assay-specific biases, TCR repertoire library preparation and sequencing were carried out by different laboratories using diverse techniques. Each donor's leukapheresis produced roughly between roughly 0.85 and 9.5 billion PBMCs.

Reading the germline V gene gives CDR1 SGHVS and CDR2 FQNEAQ. Counted from cysteine to phenylalanine, this CDR3 has 12 amino acids. CDR3 DNA only is kept here, 36 bases in frame from base 1. The junction shows trimming of 5 bases on V and 6 bases on J, plus 11 bases between the germline ends. Using the deep immunoSEQ assay, TCR CDR3 regions were amplified from genomic DNA by multiplex PCR. Extracted genomic DNA from each cell subset was distributed evenly across all wells of several immunoSEQ 96-well plates, and each plate was treated as a replicate. For sorted subsets, each replicate PCR was loaded with around 200 ng genomic DNA, equivalent to about 30,000 T cell genomes. Purified libraries were measured with a Qubit 3.0 fluorometer, size-checked on a Bioanalyzer 2100, and measured again with the KAPA Library Quantification kit. Each immunoSEQ 96-well plate was sequenced on its own single-read 150-cycle Illumina NextSeq 550 flow cell. Processing in the source paper ran as follows. Because the immunoSEQ output held only junctional sequences and lacked quality scores, the filtering could not match the filtering applied to full-length reads. Sequences were annotated with PyIR, a Python wrapper for IgBLAST v1.9, and V/J genes and CDR3 were assigned using IMGT germline references. Reads were filtered out if the reads had weak V/J assignments (E-value above 1e-6), no CDR3, stop codons, out-of-frame junctions, or ambiguous translated residues. A V3J clonotype was defined by an identical inferred V gene, J gene, and CDR3 amino acid sequence. Percentage overlap between repertoires was calculated by dividing the number of shared unique clonotypes by the size of the smaller repertoire. RTK rarefaction, the Chao1 estimator, and Recon v2.1 estimates of unobserved clonotypes were used to assess repertoire richness. OLGA was used to compute generation probabilities for all TCRbeta clonotypes that the gDNA method yielded from four donors. TCRdb provides this immuneACCESS table in a form limited to in-frame rearrangements. Some clones are lacking; in checked studies, under half of them reflect an unresolved V gene, and why the rest are absent is not known. V and J calls plus clone size are reproduced from that table; the DNA served to infer D and trimming. The sample has 2,100,000 or so clones on record, approximately 96% of them singletons. The leading ten clones occupy over 0.1% of the sample.

The donors were healthy, HIV-negative adults who had no recently reported acute infections or vaccinations. All donors were Caucasian adults living in Nashville, Tennessee, USA. Magnetic negative selection was used to enrich CD4+ T cells, after which naive cells were positively selected on CD45RA and the negative fraction became the memory subset. After blood collection by leukapheresis, PBMCs were isolated using Ficoll-Histopaque density gradient centrifugation and then cryopreserved in the vapor phase of liquid nitrogen. Purity and quantity of every magnetically sorted T cell population were checked by analytical flow cytometry. Each sorted fraction had its genomic DNA isolated and then quantified by UV absorbance on a Nanodrop 2000c. Overall study results and their limits: Compared with non-shared clonotypes, the clonotypes found in all four sorted-subset donors had higher generation probabilities. Based on pairwise subsampling, the degree of clonotype sharing among donors was expected to be affected by sequencing depth. Because the study included a small number of donors, the genetic and exposure-history diversity represented was limited. Only blood was sampled, and tissue TCR repertoires likely differ from those in blood. Even with the large sequencing depth, rarefaction of the sorted-subset datasets indicated that sequencing was incomplete. Across several donors, approximately 5% of naive CD4, roughly 3.3% of naive CD8, around 2.1% of memory CD4, and around 0.4% of memory CD8 clonotypes were shared. Naive subsets generally had larger estimated clonotype richness than memory subsets.

Comments on this clone: The target of this receptor is not known. The sample holds no much larger clone one base away, and base qualities are not on file.

This sequence was found in a man between 18 and 29 years old in good health. The sample consisted of naive CD4+ T cells sorted from blood. The sample's cell subset or site, from its label and the paper: CD45RA+ positively selected. The chain couples TRBV7-8 to TRBJ2-7, with no reliable assignment of the D segment. The nucleotides are TGTGCCAGCAGCCCACTTGTCGGCGAGCAGTACTTC. Its protein product is CASSPLVGEQYF.